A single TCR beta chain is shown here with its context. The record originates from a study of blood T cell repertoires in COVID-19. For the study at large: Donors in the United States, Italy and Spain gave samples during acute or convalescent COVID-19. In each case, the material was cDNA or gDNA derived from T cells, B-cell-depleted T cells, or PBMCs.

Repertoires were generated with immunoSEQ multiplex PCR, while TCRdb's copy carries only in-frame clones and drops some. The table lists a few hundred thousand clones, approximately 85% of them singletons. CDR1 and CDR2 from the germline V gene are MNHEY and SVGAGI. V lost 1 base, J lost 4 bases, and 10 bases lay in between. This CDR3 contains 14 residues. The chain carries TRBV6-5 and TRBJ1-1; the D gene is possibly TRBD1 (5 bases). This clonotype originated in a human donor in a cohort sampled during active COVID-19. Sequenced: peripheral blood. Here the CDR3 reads CASSYWTIGTEAFF. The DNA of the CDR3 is TGTGCCAGCAGTTACTGGACAATTGGCACTGAAGCTTTCTTT.